This note documents a single T cell receptor (beta chain) sequence. Its antigen is unknown. Trimming took off 1 base at V and 3 bases at J, with 9 bases between the two ends. Germline CDR1 LGHNA, CDR2 YNFKEQ. The CDR3 has 15 residues. PCR employed 60 Vbeta and 13 Jbeta primers. TCRdb keeps only in-frame clones here, not all; method: immunoSEQ multiplex PCR. The sample consists of 150,000 to 200,000 clones, 84% of them appearing once. The sample originates from a study of cytomegalovirus exposure and HLA in healthy donors. Study conclusions and caveats: In a later analysis, HLA-C alleles had the fewest associated TCRs, DRB1 alleles the most. Indistinguishable V segments, including TRBV6-2 and TRBV6-3, were excluded.

Although they were nominally healthy when sampled, donors likely had unrecorded immune exposures. The rearrangement joins TRBV4-2 to TRBJ2-2; D remains ambiguous. The TCR sequence derives from a boy younger than 18 in good health and CMV-seronegative. Sequencing used PBMCs. The CDR3 DNA sequence: TGTGCCAGCAGCCAAGGCCAGCAGGACACCGGGGAGCTGTTTTTT. The encoded protein is CASSQGQQDTGELFF.